Listed below are T cell receptor beta chains from one sample, sequenced in a study of blood T cell repertoires in COVID-19. Libraries were prepared by immunoSEQ multiplex PCR; TCRdb keeps only in-frame clonotypes and omits some of them. The sample contains around 100,000 clones, 88% of which appear only once. Sequencing input: peripheral blood. These receptors all come from a human donor in a cohort sampled during active COVID-19. CDR3s include the opening cysteine and the closing phenylalanine or tryptophan. A D gene is named only where the DNA matches it firmly. Clone size is shown for a subset of rows, as once, few, many or a class of expanded clone.

clone_size j_call d_call v_call cdr3_nt cdr3_aa
once TRBJ2-6 . TRBV7-5 TGTGCCAGAAGTACCTCCTGGGGAGGGAGAGGGGGGACCTCTGGGGCCAACGTCCTGACTTTC CARSTSWGGRGGTSGANVLTF
. TRBJ2-5 . TRBV4-3 TGCGCCAGCAGCCAATCGGACTTCGGAGAGACCCAGTACTTC CASSQSDFGETQYF
few TRBJ1-1 TRBD1 TRBV6-6 TGTGCCAGCACCCCAACAGGGGGGGGAACTGAAGCTTTCTTT CASTPTGGGTEAFF
. TRBJ2-4 TRBD2 TRBV4-3 TGCGCCAGCAGCCAAGATACGGCGGGAGGGAACATTCAGTACTTC CASSQDTAGGNIQYF
. TRBJ2-1 . TRBV28 TGTGCCAGCAGTCCTCCGGTCGGGATAGGTGAGCAGTTCTTC CASSPPVGIGEQFF
. TRBJ2-7 . TRBV9 TGTGCCAGCAGCGTAGAACGAGGGAGTGAACAGTACTTC CASSVERGSEQYF
. TRBJ2-5 . TRBV27 TGTGCCAGCAGAGACTCCAACGGGGAGACCCAGTACTTC CASRDSNGETQYF
. TRBJ2-5 TRBD2 TRBV7-9 TGTGCCAGCAGCGCGATGACTAGCCGTGAGACCCAGTACTTC CASSAMTSRETQYF
. TRBJ2-7 TRBD1 TRBV4-3 TGCGCCAGCAGCCAGGCAGGGGGTGGCTCCTACGAGCAGTACTTC CASSQAGGGSYEQYF
. TRBJ2-7 TRBD2 TRBV5-1 TGCGCCAGCAGCTTGTCGTTAGCGGGGACGGGCGAGCAGTACTTC CASSLSLAGTGEQYF
. TRBJ1-5 TRBD1 TRBV4-2 TGTGCCAGCAGCCAAGATAGGAACAGGGGTTGGGTAAAGGGTCAGCCCCAGCATTTT CASSQDRNRGWVKGQPQHF
. TRBJ1-5 TRBD1 TRBV19 TGTGCCAGTAGAAAGGACAGGGGAAGCAATCAGCCCCAGCATTTT CASRKDRGSNQPQHF
. TRBJ2-6 . TRBV5-4 TGTGCCAGCAGCTTCGGTTCTGGGGCCAACGTCCTGACTTTC CASSFGSGANVLTF
. TRBJ2-3 TRBD2 TRBV6-2/TRBV6-3 TGTGCCAGCAGTTACGACGGGAGGCCTCGAACAGATACGCAGTATTTT CASSYDGRPRTDTQYF
. TRBJ1-2 TRBD1 TRBV9 TGTGCCAGCAGCGTTTCATTGGGACAGGGCTATGGCTACACCTTC CASSVSLGQGYGYTF
. TRBJ2-2 TRBD1 TRBV5-1 TGCGCCAGCAGCCCGAGAGGACAGGGGGGCACCGGGGAGCTGTTTTTT CASSPRGQGGTGELFF
. TRBJ2-1 TRBD2 TRBV20-1 TGCAGTGCTAGTAGAGTAGCGGGAGTTAGCGAGCAGTTCTTC CSASRVAGVSEQFF
once TRBJ2-7 . TRBV28 TGTGCCAGCAGTCCAGCCGGAATTTGGGCTGGCTACGAGCAGTACTTC CASSPAGIWAGYEQYF
. TRBJ2-6 TRBD1 TRBV29-1 TGCAGCGTCCAATTACAGGGGGCGAGGGGGGCCAACGTCCTGACTTTC CSVQLQGARGANVLTF
. TRBJ2-1 TRBD2 TRBV6-4 TGTGCCAGCAGTGACAGAGCGGGGGGGTGGAATGAGCAGTTCTTC CASSDRAGGWNEQFF
. TRBJ2-1 . TRBV5-4 TGTGCCAGCACCCCCCGGGGGTCCTACAATGAGCAGTTCTTC CASTPRGSYNEQFF